The 20 T cell receptor beta chains in this list originate from one sample, sequenced in a study of T cell clones after liver transplantation. TCRdb's table, derived via immunoSEQ multiplex PCR, lists solely in-frame clones and lacks some. The profile shows about 15,000 clones, around nine tenths of them singletons. The source material was CD8+ T cells from blood, sampled before liver transplant. Receptors originate from a human donor who received a liver transplant.

The chain employs TRBV5-6 and TRBJ1-2; 10 nucleotides line up with TRBD1. The CDR3 totals 13 residues. Trimming cost V 4 bases and J 3 bases; bases outside gene matches: 0. Germline CDR1 reads SGHDT; CDR2 reads YYEEEE. CDR3 sequence (DNA): TGTGCCAGCAGCGGACAGGGGGACTATGGCTACACCTTC. This translates into CASSGQGDYGYTF.

V gene TRBV6-5 combines with J gene TRBJ1-4; TRBD1 matches at 7 bases. The germline V gene encodes CDR1 MNHEY and CDR2 SVGAGI. The CDR3 loop spans 15 amino acids. V was pared by 5 bases and J by 5 bases, with 8 bases of the junction left unmatched. The CDR3 here is CASSLNRGPNEKLFF. CDR3 bases: TGTGCCAGCAGTCTTAACAGGGGCCCAAATGAAAAACTGTTTTTT.

V gene TRBV18 combines with J gene TRBJ2-2, with 9 nucleotides matching TRBD1. J lost 0 bases, V lost 3 bases, and 2 bases had no gene match. Germline values: CDR1 KGHSH, CDR2 LQKENI. The CDR3 is 16 amino acids. CDR3 sequence (DNA): TGTGCCAGCTCACCCGACAGGGGGTCGAACACCGGGGAGCTGTTTTTT. Translated, it gives CASSPDRGSNTGELFF.

This chain uses TRBV21-1 with TRBJ2-7. TRBV21-1 has pseudogene status. The CDR3 is made up of 12 amino acids. The CDR3 protein is CASSGDKGEQYF. The CDR3 DNA reads TGTGCCAGCAGCGGCGACAAGGGCGAGCAGTACTTC.

The chain links TRBV19 to TRBJ2-1; 8 nucleotides align to TRBD1. The junction had 7 bases not matched to a gene; V was cut back by 10 bases and J by 5 bases. The germline V gene encodes CDR1 LNHDA and CDR2 SQIVND (reference sequence). This CDR3 spans 13 amino acids. CDR3: CATRTGSHNEQFF. The CDR3 DNA follows: TGTGCCACGAGGACAGGGTCCCACAATGAGCAGTTCTTC.

The chain recombines TRBV19 with TRBJ2-1; TRBD1 might be the D (6 bases). Germline CDR1 reads LNHDA; CDR2 reads SQIVND (reference sequence). V shed 3 bases and J shed 0 bases, with 12 bases lying between them. The CDR3 spans 16 residues. The CDR3 bases are TGTGCCAGTAGTATTACAGGGACCTACTCCTACAATGAGCAGTTCTTC. Its translation: CASSITGTYSYNEQFF.

The chain couples TRBV7-9 to TRBJ2-1; a possible D gene is TRBD1 (6 bases). CDR3 length equals 15 residues. Trimming cost V 4 bases and J 6 bases, with 16 bases left between them. Germline values: CDR1 SEHNR, CDR2 FQNEAQ (reference sequence). CDR3 coding DNA: TGTGCCAGCAGCTCAGGGGCAGGTCTGAGCAATGAGCAGTTCTTC. Its protein product is CASSSGAGLSNEQFF.

This rearrangement joins TRBV2 to TRBJ1-2; 7 bases map to TRBD1. This CDR3 has 10 residues. The germline gives CDR1 SNHLY, CDR2 FYNNEI. Trimming took 11 bases from V and 5 from J; bases not matched to a gene: 2. The CDR3 DNA reads TGTGCCGACAGGGTATATGGCTACACCTTC. Translating it yields CADRVYGYTF.

The chain couples TRBV7-9 to TRBJ2-3, with 15 bases that match TRBD2. This CDR3 comprises 16 residues. Germline values: CDR1 SEHNR, CDR2 FQNEAQ (reference sequence). V was clipped by 5 bases and J by 3 bases; unmatched bases: 3. The CDR3 bases are TGTGCCAGCAGCCCCGGACTAGCGGGAGGGACAGATACGCAGTATTTT. The encoded protein is CASSPGLAGGTDTQYF.

The chain couples TRBV6-4 to TRBJ1-3; 9 nucleotides match TRBD1. CDR3 length: 16 residues. Trimming at V came to 6 bases and at J to 4 bases, leaving 10 bases not matched to a gene. Germline-derived CDR1 and CDR2 are MRHNA and SNTAGT. In nucleotides, the CDR3 is TGTGCCAGCAGAGTTTTACAGGGGGCGAGGGGAAACACCATATATTTT. Its protein product is CASRVLQGARGNTIYF.

V usage is TRBV29-1 and J usage is TRBJ2-1, with D uncertain. Germline loops: CDR1 SQVTM, CDR2 ANQGSEA. The CDR3 runs 13 residues. V lost 7 bases to trimming and J lost 10 bases, with 20 bases between them. The CDR3 loop reads CSGHSFESGEQFF. CDR3 bases: TGCAGCGGACACAGCTTCGAATCTGGAGAGCAGTTCTTC.

The chain carries TRBV7-9 and TRBJ2-1, with TRBD1 as a possible D gene (5 bases). Trimming took off 2 bases at V and 6 bases at J, with 14 bases between the two ends. The CDR3 spans 15 residues. From germline, CDR1 is SEHNR and CDR2 FQNEAQ (reference sequence). CDR3 residues: CASSLPQGNINEQFF. The CDR3 DNA reads TGTGCCAGCAGCTTACCCCAGGGTAATATCAATGAGCAGTTCTTC.

With respect to this clone: Relative to the germline gene, one junction end is altered; a read error may explain this. The V call is TRBV7-7, the J call TRBJ2-5; D is possibly TRBD2 (5 bases). CDR1 is SSHAT, CDR2 FNYEAQ, per germline (reference sequence). The CDR3 consists of 13 residues. The CDR3 protein is CASSLGRGETQYF. As DNA, the CDR3 is TGTGCTAGCAGCTTAGGGAGAGGGGAGACCCAGTACTTC.

This clone was observed a few times. Other nucleotide sequences from this sample produce the same CDR3. The chain carries TRBV27 and TRBJ1-2; 7 bases line up with TRBD1. This CDR3 comprises 14 residues. CDR1 and CDR2 (germline): MNHEY, SMNVEV (reference sequence). V lost 8 bases and J lost 2; bases outside the gene matches: 8. CDR3 DNA: TGTGCCAGCTCTCTTCAGGGGGGCAACTATGGCTACACCTTC. It is translated as CASSLQGGNYGYTF.

The V gene is TRBV29-1, the J gene TRBJ2-2; 7 bases align to TRBD2. The CDR3 extends over 13 amino acids. Trimming removed 1 base from V and 8 bases from J; junction bases left unmatched: 4. Germline-derived CDR1 and CDR2 are SQVTM and ANQGSEA. CDR3 sequence (DNA): TGCAGCGTTGAAGGGACTAGTGCTGGGGAGCTGTTTTTT. Residues: CSVEGTSAGELFF.

The J gene is TRBJ2-2, the V gene TRBV29-1, with D possibly being TRBD1 (6 bases). V was shortened by 7 bases and J by 1 base, with 13 bases between the two germline ends. The CDR3 consists of 14 residues. Looked up from germline, CDR1 is SQVTM and CDR2 is ANQGSEA. CDR3 protein: CSATRTVNTGELFF. In DNA form, the CDR3 reads TGCAGCGCCACCCGGACAGTGAACACCGGGGAGCTGTTTTTT.

V usage is TRBV23-1 and J usage is TRBJ2-7, with 7 bases that match TRBD1. TRBV23-1 is assigned to the ORF class and has an uncertain function. V shed 7 bases and J 4 bases; nucleotides not matched to a gene: 10. There are 14 residues in the CDR3. The CDR3, as DNA: TGCGCCAGCACTCACCGGGACAGCACTTACGAGCAGTACTTC. Translated: CASTHRDSTYEQYF.

The chain combines TRBV6-5 with TRBJ2-7, with TRBD2 matching over 7 bases. V gave up 4 bases and J gave up 2 bases; unmatched junction bases: 11. CDR1 is MNHEY, CDR2 SVGAGI, per germline. The CDR3 totals 16 residues. The CDR3 DNA sequence: TGTGCCAGCAGTTCCTTGAGCGGGGATAACACCTACGAGCAGTACTTC. Residues: CASSSLSGDNTYEQYF.

In DNA form, the CDR3 reads TGCGCCAGCAGCCCGGGACAGAGGGAGGGCTACGAGCAGTACTTC. Protein sequence: CASSPGQREGYEQYF. V is TRBV4-1 and J is TRBJ2-7, with D perhaps given as TRBD1 or TRBD2 (7 bases each). The CDR3 totals 15 residues. Trimming left V 4 bases short and J 3 bases short, with 16 bases between. The germline CDR1 and CDR2 sequences are MGHRA and YSYEKL.

This chain uses TRBV2 with TRBJ2-7; TRBD1 might be the D (6 bases). V was shortened by 7 bases and J by 3 bases, with 22 bases between the two germline ends. Germline V gene lookup returns CDR1 SNHLY and CDR2 FYNNEI. The CDR3 runs 16 residues. CDR3 DNA: TGTGCCAGCATTCCCCAAGGCGACAGGCTTTTCTACGAGCAGTACTTC. Translating gives CASIPQGDRLFYEQYF.